The clone carrying this TCR beta chain was recorded at least ten times. The data derive from a study of human T cells and chemical hapten exposure. Study information: Patch tests of 0.01% DPC on the upper back were read at 6 days.

The CDR3 is 13 residues long. V was shortened by 0 bases and J by 6 bases, with 11 bases between the two germline ends. Germline V gene data show CDR1 as DFQATT and CDR2 as SNEGSKA (reference sequence). Time point: pre-sensitization, week 0. Treatment meaning: therapeutic diphenylcyclopropenone sensitization with weekly scalp DPC. Every patch test was put on after a blood sample was taken. Individual cDNA molecules in this library carried unique molecular identifiers. TCRdb used MiXCR to reprocess the RACE reads, holding one entry per CDR3 protein. The sample has about 61,000 distinct CDR3 sequences; about 7% are singletons.

This TCR derives from a woman under 40 with alopecia areata. Some clones in this sample may be carry-over from other donors' samples. This rearrangement joins TRBV20-1 to TRBJ2-5; D remains ambiguous. Sequences were derived from whole blood, sampled in connection with sensitization to the hapten diphenylcyclopropenone (DPC). In nucleotides, the CDR3 is TGCAGTGCTAGAGACGGCAGCCTGCAGACCCAGTACTTC. This codes for CSARDGSLQTQYF.